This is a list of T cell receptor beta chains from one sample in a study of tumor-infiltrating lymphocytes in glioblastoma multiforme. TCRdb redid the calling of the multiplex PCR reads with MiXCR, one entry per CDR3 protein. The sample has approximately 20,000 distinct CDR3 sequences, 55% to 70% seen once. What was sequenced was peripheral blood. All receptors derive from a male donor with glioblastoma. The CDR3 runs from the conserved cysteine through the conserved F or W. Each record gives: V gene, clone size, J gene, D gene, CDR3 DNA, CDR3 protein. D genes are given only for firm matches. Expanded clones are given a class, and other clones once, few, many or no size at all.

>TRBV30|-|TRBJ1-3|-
TGTGCCCATGGGGGGCGAGGAAACACCATATATTTT
CAHGGRGNTIYF
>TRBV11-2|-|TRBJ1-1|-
TGTGCAAGCAGCCTCCAACGGGGGCTCGAAGCTCTCTTT
CASSLQRGLEALF
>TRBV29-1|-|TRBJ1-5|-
TGCAGCGACCCCGGACAGCCCCGGGATCAGCCCCAGCATTTT
CSDPGQPRDQPQHF
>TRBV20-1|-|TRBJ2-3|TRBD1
TGCAGTGCAACGGACAGGGTACGCACAGATACGCAGTATTTT
CSATDRVRTDTQYF
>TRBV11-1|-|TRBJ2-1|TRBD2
TGTGCCAGCAGCCTGCTAGCGGGAGTAAGGGATGGTCAGTTCTTC
CASSLLAGVRDGQFF
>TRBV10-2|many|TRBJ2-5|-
TGCGCCAGCAGTGACGTGTTGCAACTATCGCAAGAGACCCAGTACTTC
CASSDVLQLSQETQYF
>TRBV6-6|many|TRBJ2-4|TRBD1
TGTGCCAGCAGTCGGACAGGGGGCGCGGGCAAAAACATTCAGTACTTC
CASSRTGGAGKNIQYF
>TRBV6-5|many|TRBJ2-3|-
TGTGCCAGCAGTTACCGAAGCACAGATACGCAGTATTTT
CASSYRSTDTQYF
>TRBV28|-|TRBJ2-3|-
TGTGCCAGCAGTTTGTCGCAAAGCACAGATACGCAGTATTTT
CASSLSQSTDTQYF
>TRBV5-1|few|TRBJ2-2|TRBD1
TGCGCCAGCAGCCAGCCACCGGGACAGATACACACCGGGGAGCTGTTTTTT
CASSQPPGQIHTGELFF
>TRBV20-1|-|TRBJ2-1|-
TGTAGTGCTGTCTTTTACAATGAGCAGTTCTTC
CSAVFYNEQFF
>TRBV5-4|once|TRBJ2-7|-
TGTGCCAGCAGCTGGGATTTGACCTACGAGCAGTACTTC
CASSWDLTYEQYF
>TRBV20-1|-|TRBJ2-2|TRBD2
TGCAGTGCTAGAGATGTGGGGACTAGCTTCACCGGGGAGCTGTTTTTT
CSARDVGTSFTGELFF
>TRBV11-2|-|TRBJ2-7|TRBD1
TGTGCCAGCAGCTTAGCCGGACAGGGGGCGGTGGAGCAGTACTTC
CASSLAGQGAVEQYF
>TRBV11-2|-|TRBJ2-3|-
TGTGCCAGCAGCTTGCAGGGGTGGGCGCCTACAGATACGCAGTATTTT
CASSLQGWAPTDTQYF
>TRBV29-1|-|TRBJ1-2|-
TGCAGCGTTGGGGAGGGTGGAGACGGCTACACCTTC
CSVGEGGDGYTF
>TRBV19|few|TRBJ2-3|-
TGTGCCAGTAGTATACCCGCTAGCGCAGATACGCAGTATTTT
CASSIPASADTQYF
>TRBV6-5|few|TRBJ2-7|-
TGTGCCAGCAGTTACTCTTTACACCAACAACACGAGCAGTACTTC
CASSYSLHQQHEQYF
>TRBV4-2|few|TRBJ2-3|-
TGTGCCAGTAGCCACGCAAGAGGGGGAGATACGCAGTATTTT
CASSHARGGDTQYF
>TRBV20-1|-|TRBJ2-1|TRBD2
TGTAGTGTTAGAGAGGGTAGCGGGAGCTCCTACAATGAGCAGTTCTTC
CSVREGSGSSYNEQFF
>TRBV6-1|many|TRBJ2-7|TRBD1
TGTGCCAGCAGTGCCGGGACAGGATCCTACGAGCAGTACTTC
CASSAGTGSYEQYF
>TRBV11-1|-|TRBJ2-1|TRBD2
TGTCCCAGCAGGGCTCAGACTAGCGCGAACGAGCAGTTCTTC
CPSRAQTSANEQFF
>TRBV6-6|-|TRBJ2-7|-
TGTGCAAGCAGTTACCGGGGTTCCTACGAGCAGCACTTC
CASSYRGSYEQHF
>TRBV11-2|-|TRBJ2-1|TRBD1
TGTGCCAGCAGCGCACAGCCGGGACAGGGCGGGAGCAGTAATGAGCAGTTCTTC
CASSAQPGQGGSSNEQFF
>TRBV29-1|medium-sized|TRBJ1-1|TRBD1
TGCAGCATTACCGGGACAGCGAACACTGAAGCTTTCTTT
CSITGTANTEAFF
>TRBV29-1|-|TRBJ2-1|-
TGCAGCACTCGGGGCATGAGCTCTTACAATGAGCAGTTCTTC
CSTRGMSSYNEQFF
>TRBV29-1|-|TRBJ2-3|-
TGCAGCGTTGAGGAAAGTAAGCAGTATTTT
CSVEESKQYF
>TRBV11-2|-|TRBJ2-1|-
TGTGCCAGCAGGCTGTACAGGGTGCTGAACAATGAGCGGTTCTTC
CASRLYRVLNNERFF
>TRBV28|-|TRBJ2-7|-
TGTGCCAGCAGCACCCGGCGGTACGAGCAGTACTTC
CASSTRRYEQYF
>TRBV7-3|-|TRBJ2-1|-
TGTGCCAGCACCTCGCCATCGAGCTCCTACAATGAGCAGTTCTTC
CASTSPSSSYNEQFF
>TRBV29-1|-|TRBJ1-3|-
TGCAGCGTACGAACAAGGATGGAGTCTGGAAACACCATATATTTT
CSVRTRMESGNTIYF
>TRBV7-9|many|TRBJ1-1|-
TGTGCCAGCAGCCTAGACGGAACAGAGAACACTGAAGCTTTCTTT
CASSLDGTENTEAFF
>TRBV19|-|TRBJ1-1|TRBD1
TGTGCCACTAATGGACAGGCTACTGAAGCTTTCTTT
CATNGQATEAFF
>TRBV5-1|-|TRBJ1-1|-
TGCGCCAGCGGGGGACTTACGGGCACTGAAGCTTTCTTT
CASGGLTGTEAFF
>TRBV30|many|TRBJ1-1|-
TGTGCCTGGAGTCCTCCTCACAGCCTAAAGGACACTGAAGCTTTCTTT
CAWSPPHSLKDTEAFF
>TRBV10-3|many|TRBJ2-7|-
TGTGCCATCAGTGAGTCAGAGGGGATTGGGCAGTACTTC
CAISESEGIGQYF
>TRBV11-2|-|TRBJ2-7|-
TGTGCTAGCAGCACACATGGGAAAAACTACGAGCAGTACTTC
CASSTHGKNYEQYF
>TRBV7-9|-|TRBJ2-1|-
TGTGCCAGCAGCCCGGGACCCCCTGGCGACAATGAGCAGTTCTTC
CASSPGPPGDNEQFF
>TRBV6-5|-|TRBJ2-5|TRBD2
TGTGCCAGCAGTTACTCGGGGATACTAGCGGAAGAGACCCAGTACTTC
CASSYSGILAEETQYF
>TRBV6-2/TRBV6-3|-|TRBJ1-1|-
TGTGCCAGCAGTTACTTCCGAGCGAACACTGAAGCTTTCTTT
CASSYFRANTEAFF
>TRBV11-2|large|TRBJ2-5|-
TGTGCCAGCAGCTTGGTGGGGGAGACCCAGTACTTC
CASSLVGETQYF
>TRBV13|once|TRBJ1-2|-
TGTGCCAGCATCTTATACATGGGGGCGGTGAATGGCTACGCCTTC
CASILYMGAVNGYAF
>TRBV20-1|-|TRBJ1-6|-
TGCAGTGTTGGGGCCAGGGGAGCCCTCCACTTT
CSVGARGALHF
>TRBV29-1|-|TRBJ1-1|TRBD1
TGCAGCGTTTCTGGACAGGAAGCTTTCTTC
CSVSGQEAFF
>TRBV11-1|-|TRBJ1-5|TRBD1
TGTGCCAGCAGCTTCCCGGGGACAGGGGGTCAGCCCCAGCATTTT
CASSFPGTGGQPQHF
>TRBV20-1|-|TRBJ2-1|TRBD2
TGCAGTGCGCCGGGACTAGCGGGTTACAATGAGCAGTTCTTC
CSAPGLAGYNEQFF
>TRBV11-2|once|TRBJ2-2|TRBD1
TGTGCCAGCAGCTTATTCAGGTACACAGGGGAGCTGTTCTTT
CASSLFRYTGELFF
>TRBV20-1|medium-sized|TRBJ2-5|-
TGCAGTGCTCCCCGACAGCCCCAAGAGACCCAGTACTTC
CSAPRQPQETQYF
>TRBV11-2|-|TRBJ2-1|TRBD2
TGTGCCAGCATGTTAGCGGGAGGGAGGGATGAGCAGTTCTTC
CASMLAGGRDEQFF
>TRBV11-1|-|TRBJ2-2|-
TGTGCCAGCAGCTTGGGGCCAGCGGACACCGGGGAGCTCTTTTTT
CASSLGPADTGELFF
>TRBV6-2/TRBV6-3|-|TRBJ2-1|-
TGTGCCAGCAGCTCCTATAGTAGGAATGAGCAGTTCTTC
CASSSYSRNEQFF
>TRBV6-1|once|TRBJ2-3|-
TGTGCCAGCAGTGAAACTAGGACTTTCACAGATACGCAGTATTTT
CASSETRTFTDTQYF